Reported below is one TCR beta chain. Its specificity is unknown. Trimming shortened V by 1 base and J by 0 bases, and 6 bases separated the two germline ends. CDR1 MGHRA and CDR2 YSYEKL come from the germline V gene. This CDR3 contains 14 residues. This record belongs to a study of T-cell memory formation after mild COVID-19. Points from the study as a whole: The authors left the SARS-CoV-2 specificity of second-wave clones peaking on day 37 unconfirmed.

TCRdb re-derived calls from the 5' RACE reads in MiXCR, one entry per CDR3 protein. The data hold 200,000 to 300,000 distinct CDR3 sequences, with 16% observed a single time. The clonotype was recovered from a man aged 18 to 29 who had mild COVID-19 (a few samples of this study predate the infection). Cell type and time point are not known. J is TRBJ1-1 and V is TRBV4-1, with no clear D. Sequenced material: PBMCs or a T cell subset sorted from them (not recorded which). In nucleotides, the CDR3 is TGCGCCAGCAGCCAAGGGTCCATGAACACTGAAGCTTTCTTT. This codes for CASSQGSMNTEAFF.